This TCR beta chain came from a study of OX40 agonist ivuxolimab in advanced cancers. The wider study: Ivuxolimab was delivered to patients intravenously every 2 weeks at doses spanning 0.01 to 10 mg/kg.

TCRdb's copy holds only in-frame clones and misses some; the assay was immunoSEQ multiplex PCR. The repertoire has tens of thousands of clones, roughly 87% of them found once; the top ten carry roughly 0.33%. Trimming left V 6 bases short and J 6 bases short, with 18 bases between. CDR3 size: 16 residues. The V gene's germline CDR1 is MNHEY and CDR2 SVGAGI. The rearrangement joins TRBV6-5 to TRBJ1-6, with a possible D match to TRBD1 (5 bases). Sample: CD4+ or CD8+ T cells sorted from blood, taken in a trial of the OX40 agonist ivuxolimab. This TCR was recovered from an adult with an advanced solid tumor such as melanoma, head and neck, liver or kidney cancer. CDR3 sequence: CASSYRMTALNSPLHF. The CDR3 DNA sequence: TGTGCCAGCAGCTACCGGATGACAGCTCTTAATTCACCCCTCCACTTT.